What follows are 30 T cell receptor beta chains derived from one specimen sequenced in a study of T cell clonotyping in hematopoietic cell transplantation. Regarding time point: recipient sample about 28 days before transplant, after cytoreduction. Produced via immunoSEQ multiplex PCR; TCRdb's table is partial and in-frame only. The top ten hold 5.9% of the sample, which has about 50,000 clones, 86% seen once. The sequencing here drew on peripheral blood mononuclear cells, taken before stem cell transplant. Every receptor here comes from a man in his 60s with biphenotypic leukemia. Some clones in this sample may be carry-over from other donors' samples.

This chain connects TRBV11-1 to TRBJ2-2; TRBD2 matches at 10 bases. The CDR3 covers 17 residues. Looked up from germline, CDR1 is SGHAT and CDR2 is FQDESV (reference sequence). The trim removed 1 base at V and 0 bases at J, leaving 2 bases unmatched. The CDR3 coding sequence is TGTGCCAGCAGCTTAGGGACTAGCGGAACGAACACCGGGGAGCTGTTTTTT. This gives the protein CASSLGTSGTNTGELFF.

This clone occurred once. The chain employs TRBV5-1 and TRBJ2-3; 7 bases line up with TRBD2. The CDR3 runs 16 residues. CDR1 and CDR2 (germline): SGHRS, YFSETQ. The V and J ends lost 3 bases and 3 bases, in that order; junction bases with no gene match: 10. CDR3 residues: CASSSGLSPLTDTQYF. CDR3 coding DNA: TGCGCCAGCAGCTCGGGACTATCCCCACTTACAGATACGCAGTATTTT.

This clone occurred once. The CDR3 is CASSEHGTRGGYTF. The CDR3, as DNA: TGTGCCAGCAGTGAACACGGGACAAGAGGGGGCTACACCTTC. The chain carries TRBV25-1 and TRBJ1-2, with TRBD1 as a possible D gene (6 bases). The V gene's germline CDR1 is MGHDK and CDR2 SYGVNS. The V end was cut by 2 bases, the J end by 8 bases, with 15 bases between. This CDR3 is 14 amino acids long.

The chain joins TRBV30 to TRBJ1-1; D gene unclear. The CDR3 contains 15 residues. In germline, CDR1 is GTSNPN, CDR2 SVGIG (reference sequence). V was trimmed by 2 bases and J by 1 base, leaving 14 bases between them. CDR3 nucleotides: TGTGCCTGGAGTCCGGGATGGGCGGGGAACACTGAAGCTTTCTTT. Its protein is CAWSPGWAGNTEAFF.

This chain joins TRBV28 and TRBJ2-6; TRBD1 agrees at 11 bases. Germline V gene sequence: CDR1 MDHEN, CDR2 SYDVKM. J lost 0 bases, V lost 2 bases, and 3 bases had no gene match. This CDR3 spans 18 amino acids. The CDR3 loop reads CASSLPDRGLSGANVLTF. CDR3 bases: TGTGCCAGCAGTTTACCGGACAGGGGGCTCTCTGGGGCCAACGTCCTGACTTTC. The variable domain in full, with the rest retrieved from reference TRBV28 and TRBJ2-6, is DVKVTQSSRYLVKRTGEKVFLECVQDMDHENMFWYRQDPGLGLRLIYFSYDVKMKEKGDIPEGYSVSREKKERFSLILESASTNQTSMYLCASSLPDRGLSGANVLTFGAGSRLTVL.

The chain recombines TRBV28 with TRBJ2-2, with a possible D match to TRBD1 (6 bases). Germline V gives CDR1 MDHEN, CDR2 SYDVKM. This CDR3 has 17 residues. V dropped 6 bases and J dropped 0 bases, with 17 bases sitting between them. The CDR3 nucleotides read TGTGCCAGCAGCGGGACACCAGGACGCGCGAACACCGGGGAGCTGTTTTTT. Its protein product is CASSGTPGRANTGELFF. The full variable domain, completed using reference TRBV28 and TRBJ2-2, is DVKVTQSSRYLVKRTGEKVFLECVQDMDHENMFWYRQDPGLGLRLIYFSYDVKMKEKGDIPEGYSVSREKKERFSLILESASTNQTSMYLCASSGTPGRANTGELFFGEGSRLTVL.

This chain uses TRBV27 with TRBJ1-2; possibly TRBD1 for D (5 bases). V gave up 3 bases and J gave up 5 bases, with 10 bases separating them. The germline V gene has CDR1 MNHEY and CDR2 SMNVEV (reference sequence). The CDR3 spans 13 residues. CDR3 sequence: CASSFSGDYGYTF. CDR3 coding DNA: TGTGCCAGCAGTTTCTCGGGGGATTATGGCTACACCTTC.

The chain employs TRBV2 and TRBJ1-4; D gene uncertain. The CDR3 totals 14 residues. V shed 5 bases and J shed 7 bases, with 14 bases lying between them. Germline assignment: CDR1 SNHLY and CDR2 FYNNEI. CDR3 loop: CASSKGALTEKLFF. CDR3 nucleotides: TGTGCCAGCAGTAAGGGTGCGCTTACTGAAAAACTGTTTTTT.

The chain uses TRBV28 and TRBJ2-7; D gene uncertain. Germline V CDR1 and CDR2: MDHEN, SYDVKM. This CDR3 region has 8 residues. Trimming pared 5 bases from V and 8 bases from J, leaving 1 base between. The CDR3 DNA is TGTGCCAGCAGTCAGCAGTACTTC. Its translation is CASSQQYF.

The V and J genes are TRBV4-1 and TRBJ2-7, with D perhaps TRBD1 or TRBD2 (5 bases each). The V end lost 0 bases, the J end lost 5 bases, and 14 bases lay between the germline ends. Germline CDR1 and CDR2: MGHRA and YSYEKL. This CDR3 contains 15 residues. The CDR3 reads CASSQESRGGHEQYF. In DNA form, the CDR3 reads TGCGCCAGCAGCCAAGAATCTAGGGGCGGGCACGAGCAGTACTTC.

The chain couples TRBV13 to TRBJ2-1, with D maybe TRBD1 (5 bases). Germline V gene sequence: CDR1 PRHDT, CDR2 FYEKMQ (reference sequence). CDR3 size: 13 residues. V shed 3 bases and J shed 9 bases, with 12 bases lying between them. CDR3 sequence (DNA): TGTGCCAGCAGCTTGTTTAATAGGGGTGAGCAGTTCTTC. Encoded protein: CASSLFNRGEQFF.

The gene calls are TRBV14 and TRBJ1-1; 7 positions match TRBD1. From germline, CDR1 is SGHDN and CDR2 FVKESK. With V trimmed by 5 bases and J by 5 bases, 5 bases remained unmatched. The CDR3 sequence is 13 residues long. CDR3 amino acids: CASSTDRETEAFF. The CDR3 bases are TGTGCCAGCAGCACCGACAGGGAGACTGAAGCTTTCTTT.

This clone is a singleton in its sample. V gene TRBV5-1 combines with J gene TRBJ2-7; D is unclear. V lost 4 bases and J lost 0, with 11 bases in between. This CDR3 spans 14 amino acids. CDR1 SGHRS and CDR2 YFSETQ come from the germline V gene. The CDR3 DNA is TGCGCCAGCAGCCCGGATTTTAGCTCCTACGAGCAGTACTTC. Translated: CASSPDFSSYEQYF.

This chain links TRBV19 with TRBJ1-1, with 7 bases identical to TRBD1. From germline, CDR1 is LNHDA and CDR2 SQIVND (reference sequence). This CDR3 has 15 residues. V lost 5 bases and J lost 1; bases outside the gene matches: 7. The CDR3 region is CASSYRDRENTEAFF. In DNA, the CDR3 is TGTGCCAGTAGTTACCGGGACAGAGAGAACACTGAAGCTTTCTTT.

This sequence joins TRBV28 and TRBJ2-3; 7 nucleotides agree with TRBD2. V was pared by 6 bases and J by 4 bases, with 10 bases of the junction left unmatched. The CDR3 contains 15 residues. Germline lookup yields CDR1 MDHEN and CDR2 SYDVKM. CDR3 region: CASSPAGVRADTQYF. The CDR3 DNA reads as TGTGCCAGCAGCCCCGCGGGAGTGAGGGCAGATACGCAGTATTTT.

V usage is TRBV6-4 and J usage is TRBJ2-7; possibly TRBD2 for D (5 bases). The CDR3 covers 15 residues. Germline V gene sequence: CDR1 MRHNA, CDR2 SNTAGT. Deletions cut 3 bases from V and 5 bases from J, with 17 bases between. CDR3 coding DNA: TGTGCCAGCAGTGAGGCGTCACTAGTGTTCCACGAGCAGTACTTC. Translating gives CASSEASLVFHEQYF.

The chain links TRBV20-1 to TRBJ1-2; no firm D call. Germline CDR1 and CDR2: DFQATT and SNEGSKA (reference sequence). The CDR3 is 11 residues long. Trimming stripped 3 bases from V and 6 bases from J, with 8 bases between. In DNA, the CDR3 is TGCAGTGCTAGGGGCTCGCATGGCTACACCTTC. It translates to CSARGSHGYTF.

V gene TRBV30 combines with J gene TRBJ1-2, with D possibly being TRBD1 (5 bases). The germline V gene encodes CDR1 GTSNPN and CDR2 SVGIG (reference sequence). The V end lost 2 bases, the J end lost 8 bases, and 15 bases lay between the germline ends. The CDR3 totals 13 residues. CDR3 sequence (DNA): TGTGCCTGGAGTCCGGGACCGGGCTTGGGCTACACCTTC. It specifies CAWSPGPGLGYTF.

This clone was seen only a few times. CDR3 nucleotides: TGTGCCTGGAGCCCGGGACAGGGTATTATCTACGAGCAGTACTTC. Protein product: CAWSPGQGIIYEQYF. The chain is built from TRBV30 and TRBJ2-7; 9 bases fit TRBD1. From germline, CDR1 is GTSNPN and CDR2 SVGIG (reference sequence). CDR3 length: 15 amino acids. V was pared by 3 bases and J by 3 bases, with 9 bases of the junction left unmatched.

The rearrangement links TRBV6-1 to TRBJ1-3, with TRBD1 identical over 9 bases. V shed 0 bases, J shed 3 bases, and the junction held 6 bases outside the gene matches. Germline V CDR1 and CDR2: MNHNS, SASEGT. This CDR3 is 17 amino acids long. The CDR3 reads CASSEAVTGGHGNTIYF. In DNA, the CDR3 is TGTGCCAGCAGTGAAGCGGTCACAGGGGGCCATGGAAACACCATATATTTT.

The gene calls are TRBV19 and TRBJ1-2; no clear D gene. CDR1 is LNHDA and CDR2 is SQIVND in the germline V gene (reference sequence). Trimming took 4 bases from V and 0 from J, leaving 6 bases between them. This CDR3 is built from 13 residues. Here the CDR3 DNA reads TGTGCCAGTAGTACACGTACTAACTATGGCTACACCTTC. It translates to CASSTRTNYGYTF.

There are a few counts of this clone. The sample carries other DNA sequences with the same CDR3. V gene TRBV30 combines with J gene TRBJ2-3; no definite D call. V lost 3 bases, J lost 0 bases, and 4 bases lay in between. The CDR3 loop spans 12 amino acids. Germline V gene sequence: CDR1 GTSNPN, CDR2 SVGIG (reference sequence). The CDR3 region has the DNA TGTGCCTGGAGCCTTAGCACAGATACGCAGTATTTT. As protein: CAWSLSTDTQYF.

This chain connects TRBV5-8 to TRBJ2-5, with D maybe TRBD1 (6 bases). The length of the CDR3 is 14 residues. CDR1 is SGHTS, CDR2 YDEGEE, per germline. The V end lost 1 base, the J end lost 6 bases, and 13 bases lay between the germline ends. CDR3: CASSLPTGLKTQYF. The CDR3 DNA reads TGTGCCAGCAGCTTGCCCACAGGGTTGAAGACCCAGTACTTC.

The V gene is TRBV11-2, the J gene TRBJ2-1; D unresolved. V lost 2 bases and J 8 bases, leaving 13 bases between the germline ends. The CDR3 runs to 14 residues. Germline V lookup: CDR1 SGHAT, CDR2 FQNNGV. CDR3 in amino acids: CASSLFGLVDEQFF. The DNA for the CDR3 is TGTGCCAGCAGCTTATTCGGCCTAGTCGATGAGCAGTTCTTC.

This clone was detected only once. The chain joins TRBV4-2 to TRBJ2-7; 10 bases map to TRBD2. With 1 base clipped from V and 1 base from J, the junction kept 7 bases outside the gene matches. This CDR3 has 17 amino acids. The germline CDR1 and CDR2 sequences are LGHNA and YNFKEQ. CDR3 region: CASSQGADSGGSYEQYF. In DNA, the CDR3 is TGTGCCAGCAGCCAAGGGGCGGATAGCGGGGGGTCCTACGAGCAGTACTTC.

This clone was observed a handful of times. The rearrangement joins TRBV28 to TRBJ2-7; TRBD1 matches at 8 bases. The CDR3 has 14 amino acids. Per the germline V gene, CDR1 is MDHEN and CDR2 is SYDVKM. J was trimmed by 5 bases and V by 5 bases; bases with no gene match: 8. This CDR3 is CASSIRQGYDEQYF. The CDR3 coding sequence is TGTGCCAGCAGTATAAGACAGGGGTACGACGAGCAGTACTTC.

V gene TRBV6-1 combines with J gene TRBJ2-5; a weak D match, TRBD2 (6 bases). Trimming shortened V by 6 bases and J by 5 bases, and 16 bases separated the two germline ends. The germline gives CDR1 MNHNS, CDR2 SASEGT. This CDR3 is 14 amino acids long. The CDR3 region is CASRTPGLQETQYF. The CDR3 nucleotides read TGTGCCAGCAGAACGCCGGGACTCCAGGAGACCCAGTACTTC.

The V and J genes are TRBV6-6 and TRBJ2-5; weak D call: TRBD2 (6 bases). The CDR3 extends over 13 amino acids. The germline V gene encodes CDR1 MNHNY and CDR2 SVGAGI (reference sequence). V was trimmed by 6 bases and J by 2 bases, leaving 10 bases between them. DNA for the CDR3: TGTGCCAGCAGCCCGGGACTTCAAGAGACCCAGTACTTC. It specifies CASSPGLQETQYF.

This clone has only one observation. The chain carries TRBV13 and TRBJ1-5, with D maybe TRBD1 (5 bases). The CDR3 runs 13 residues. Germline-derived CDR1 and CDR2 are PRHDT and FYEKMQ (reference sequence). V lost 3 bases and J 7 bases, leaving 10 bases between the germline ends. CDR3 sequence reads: CASSFDRLQPQHF. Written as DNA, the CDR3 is TGTGCCAGCAGCTTCGACAGATTGCAGCCCCAGCATTTT.

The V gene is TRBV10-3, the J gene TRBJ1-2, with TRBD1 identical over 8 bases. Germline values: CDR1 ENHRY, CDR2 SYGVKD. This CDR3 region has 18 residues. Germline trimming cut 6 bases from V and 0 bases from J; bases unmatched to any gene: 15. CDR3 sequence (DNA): TGTGCCATCAGGACCCCGGGACAGGAGTATTTAGCTAACTATGGCTACACCTTC. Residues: CAIRTPGQEYLANYGYTF.